This T cell receptor (beta chain) was recovered during a study of T cell responses to AZD1222 COVID-19 vaccine. The length of the CDR3 is 12 residues. The ends were cut back, 5 bases at V and 3 bases at J, with 6 bases in the middle. Assay used: immunoSEQ multiplex PCR; TCRdb lists only in-frame clones, some missing. The table lists some 96,000 clones, around nine tenths of them singletons. Here the sequenced sample was peripheral blood, taken on day 0 of AZD1222 vaccination. The clonotype originates from an adult in good health. The chain uses TRBV12-3 or TRBV12-4 and TRBJ2-3; D gene uncertain. The CDR3 sequence: CASSRYTDTQYF. The CDR3, as DNA: TGTGCCAGCAGTAGGTATACAGATACGCAGTATTTT.